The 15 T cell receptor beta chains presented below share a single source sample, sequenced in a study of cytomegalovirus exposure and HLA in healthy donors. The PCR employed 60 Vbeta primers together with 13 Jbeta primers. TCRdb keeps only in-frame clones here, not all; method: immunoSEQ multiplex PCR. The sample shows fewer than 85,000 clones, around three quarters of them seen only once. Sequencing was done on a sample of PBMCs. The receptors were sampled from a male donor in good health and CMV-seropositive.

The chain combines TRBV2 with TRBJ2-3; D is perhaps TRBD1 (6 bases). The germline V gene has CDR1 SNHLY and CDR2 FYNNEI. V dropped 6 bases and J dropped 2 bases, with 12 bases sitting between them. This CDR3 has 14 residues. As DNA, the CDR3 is TGTGCCAGCAGGGATGGACAGCTCACAGATACGCAGTATTTT. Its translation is CASRDGQLTDTQYF.

CDR3 DNA: TGTGCCAGTACCGACAGGGGCAATCAGCCCCAGCATTTT. This codes for CASTDRGNQPQHF. The genes are TRBV19 and TRBJ1-5; 7 positions agree with TRBD1. The CDR3 totals 13 residues. Germline CDR1 LNHDA, CDR2 SQIVND (reference sequence). V lost 7 bases and J lost 2; bases outside the gene matches: 2.

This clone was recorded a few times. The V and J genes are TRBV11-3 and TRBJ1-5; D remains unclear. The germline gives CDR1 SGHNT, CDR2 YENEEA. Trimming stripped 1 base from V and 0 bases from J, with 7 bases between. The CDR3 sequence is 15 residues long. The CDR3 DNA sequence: TGTGCCAGCAGCTTAGTACGCGGTAGCAATCAGCCCCAGCATTTT. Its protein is CASSLVRGSNQPQHF.

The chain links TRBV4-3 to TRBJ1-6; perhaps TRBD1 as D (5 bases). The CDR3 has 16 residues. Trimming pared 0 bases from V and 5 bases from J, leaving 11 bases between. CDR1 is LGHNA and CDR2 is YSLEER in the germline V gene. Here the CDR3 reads CASSQDRAGNNSPLHF. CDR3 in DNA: TGCGCCAGCAGCCAAGATCGGGCAGGGAATAATTCACCCCTCCACTTT.

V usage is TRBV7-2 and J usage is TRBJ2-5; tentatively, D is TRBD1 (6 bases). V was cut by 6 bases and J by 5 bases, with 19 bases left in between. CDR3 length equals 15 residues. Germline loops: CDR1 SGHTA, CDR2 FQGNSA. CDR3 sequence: CASRVQGSSGETQYF. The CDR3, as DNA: TGTGCCAGCAGGGTCCAGGGGTCGAGTGGGGAGACCCAGTACTTC.

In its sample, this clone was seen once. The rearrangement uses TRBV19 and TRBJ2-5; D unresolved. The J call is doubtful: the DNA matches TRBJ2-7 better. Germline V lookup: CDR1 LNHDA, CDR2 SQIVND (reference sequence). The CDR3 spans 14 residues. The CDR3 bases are TGTGCCAGTAGTATTAATAATGAGGCCCACGAGCAGTACTTC. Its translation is CASSINNEAHEQYF.

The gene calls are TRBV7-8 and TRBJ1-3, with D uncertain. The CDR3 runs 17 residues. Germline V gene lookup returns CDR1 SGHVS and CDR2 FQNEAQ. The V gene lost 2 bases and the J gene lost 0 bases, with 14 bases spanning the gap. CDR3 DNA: TGTGCCAGCAGCTTAAATGGCGCAGGCCTCTCTGGAAACACCATATATTTT. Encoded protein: CASSLNGAGLSGNTIYF.

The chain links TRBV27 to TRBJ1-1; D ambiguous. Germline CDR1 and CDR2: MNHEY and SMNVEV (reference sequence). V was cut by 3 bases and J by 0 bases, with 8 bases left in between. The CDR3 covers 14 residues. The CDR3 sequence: CASSLGQMNTEAFF. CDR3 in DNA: TGTGCCAGCAGTTTGGGCCAGATGAACACTGAAGCTTTCTTT.

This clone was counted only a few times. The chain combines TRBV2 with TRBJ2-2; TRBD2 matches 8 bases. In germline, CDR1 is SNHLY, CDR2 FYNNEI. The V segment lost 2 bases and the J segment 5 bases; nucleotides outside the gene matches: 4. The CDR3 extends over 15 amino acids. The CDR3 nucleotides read TGTGCCAGCAGTGAAACCGAGCGGGGGACCGGGGAGCTGTTTTTT. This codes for CASSETERGTGELFF.

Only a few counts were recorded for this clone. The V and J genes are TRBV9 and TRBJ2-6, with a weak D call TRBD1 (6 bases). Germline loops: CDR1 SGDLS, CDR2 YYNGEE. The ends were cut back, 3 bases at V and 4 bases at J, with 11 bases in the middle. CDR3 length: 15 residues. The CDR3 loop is CASSETGSGANVLTF. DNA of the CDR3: TGTGCCAGCAGCGAAACAGGGTCAGGGGCCAACGTCCTGACTTTC.

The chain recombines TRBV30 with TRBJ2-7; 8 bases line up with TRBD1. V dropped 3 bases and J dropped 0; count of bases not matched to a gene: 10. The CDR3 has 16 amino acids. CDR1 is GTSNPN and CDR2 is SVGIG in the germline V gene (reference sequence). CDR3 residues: CAWRQPTGGYSYEQYF. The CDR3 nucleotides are TGTGCCTGGAGACAACCCACAGGGGGATACTCCTACGAGCAGTACTTC.

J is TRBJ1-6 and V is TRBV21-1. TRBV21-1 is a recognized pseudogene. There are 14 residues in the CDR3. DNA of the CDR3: TGTGCCAGCAGCAACAGGGAGGGGAATTCACCCCTCCACTTT. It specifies CASSNREGNSPLHF.

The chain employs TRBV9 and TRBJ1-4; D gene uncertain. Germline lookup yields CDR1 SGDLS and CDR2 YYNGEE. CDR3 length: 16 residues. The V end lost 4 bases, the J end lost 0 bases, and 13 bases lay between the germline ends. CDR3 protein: CASSLNGNPTNEKLFF. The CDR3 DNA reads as TGTGCCAGCAGCCTAAACGGGAATCCAACTAATGAAAAACTGTTTTTT.

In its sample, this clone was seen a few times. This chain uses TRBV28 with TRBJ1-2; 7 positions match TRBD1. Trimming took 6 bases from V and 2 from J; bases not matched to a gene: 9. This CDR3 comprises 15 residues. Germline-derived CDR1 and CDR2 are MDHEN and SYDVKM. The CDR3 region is CASRHTGQANYGYTF. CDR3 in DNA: TGTGCCAGCAGACATACTGGACAGGCCAACTATGGCTACACCTTC.

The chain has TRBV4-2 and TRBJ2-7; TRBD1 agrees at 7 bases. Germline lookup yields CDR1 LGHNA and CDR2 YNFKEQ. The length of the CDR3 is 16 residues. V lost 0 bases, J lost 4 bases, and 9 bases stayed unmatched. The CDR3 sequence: CASSQDGTGVGYEQYF. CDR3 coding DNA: TGTGCCAGCAGCCAAGATGGAACAGGGGTGGGATACGAGCAGTACTTC.